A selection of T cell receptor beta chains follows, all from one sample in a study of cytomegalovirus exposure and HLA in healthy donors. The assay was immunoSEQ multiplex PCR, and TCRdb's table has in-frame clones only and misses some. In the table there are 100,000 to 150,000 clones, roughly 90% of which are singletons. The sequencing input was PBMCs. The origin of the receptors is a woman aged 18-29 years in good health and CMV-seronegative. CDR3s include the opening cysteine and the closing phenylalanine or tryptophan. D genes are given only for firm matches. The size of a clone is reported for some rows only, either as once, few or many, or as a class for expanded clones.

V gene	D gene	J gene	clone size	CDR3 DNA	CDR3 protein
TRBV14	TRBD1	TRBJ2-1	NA	TGTGCCAGCAGCCAAGACTTGGAGGCAGGGGGGTTCTTC	CASSQDLEAGGFF
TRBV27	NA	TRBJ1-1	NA	TGTGCCAGCACTTCACCTGGTGCAGGGCGGATCCCTGAAGCTTTCTTT	CASTSPGAGRIPEAFF
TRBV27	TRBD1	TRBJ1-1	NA	TGTGCCAGCAGTTTAGGGACAGGTGGTAACACTGAAGCTTTCTTT	CASSLGTGGNTEAFF
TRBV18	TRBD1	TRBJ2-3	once	TGTGCCAGCTCAGCGGACAGGGGCGCAGATACGCAGTATTTT	CASSADRGADTQYF
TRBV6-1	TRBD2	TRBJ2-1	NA	TGTGCCAGCAGAACACCGGGACTAGGGTACAATGAGCAGTTCTTC	CASRTPGLGYNEQFF
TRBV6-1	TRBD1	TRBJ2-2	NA	TGTGCCAGCAGTGAGGGACAGGGGCTTCCGAACACCGGGGAGCTGTTTTTT	CASSEGQGLPNTGELFF
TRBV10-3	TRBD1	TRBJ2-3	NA	TGTGCCATCAGTGAGGTCCAGGGGGCTGGGACAGATACGCAGTATTTT	CAISEVQGAGTDTQYF
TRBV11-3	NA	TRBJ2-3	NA	TGTGCCAGTATCCAGCGGGGCACAGATACGCAGTATTTT	CASIQRGTDTQYF
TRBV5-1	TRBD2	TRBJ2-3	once	TGCGCCAGCAGCTTGGGCTCTAGCGGGAGGGCCAGGTCAGATACGCAGTATTTT	CASSLGSSGRARSDTQYF
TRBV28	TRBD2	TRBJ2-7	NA	TGTGCCAGCAGTACCCCGACTAGCGGGAGGAGCGAGCAGTACTTC	CASSTPTSGRSEQYF
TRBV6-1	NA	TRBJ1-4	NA	TGTGCCAGCAGAGGCGGGTTCCTAAATGAAAAACTGTTTTTT	CASRGGFLNEKLFF
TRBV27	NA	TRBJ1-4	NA	TGTGCCAGCAGTCCGGAGGGTGAAAAACTGTTTTTT	CASSPEGEKLFF
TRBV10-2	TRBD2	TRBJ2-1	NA	TGCGCCAGCAGTGAGCCGGGACTAGCCGAGCCGGTGGAGGCTTGGGGGTTCTTC	CASSEPGLAEPVEAWGFF
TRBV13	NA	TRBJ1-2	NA	TGTGCCAGCAGCCCCCCGGGACTTTTTAACTATGGCTACACCTTC	CASSPPGLFNYGYTF
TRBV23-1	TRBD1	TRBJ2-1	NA	TGCGCCAGCAGTCAATCGGGGGGACAGGGGTTATACAATGAGCAGTTCTTC	CASSQSGGQGLYNEQFF
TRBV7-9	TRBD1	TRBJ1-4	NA	TGTGCCAGCAGCCTCACCACCGGGACAGGGGGGACTAATGAAAAACTGTTTTTT	CASSLTTGTGGTNEKLFF
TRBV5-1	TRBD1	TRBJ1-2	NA	TGCGCCAGCAGCCCCGGACAGGACCGATATGGCTACACCTTC	CASSPGQDRYGYTF
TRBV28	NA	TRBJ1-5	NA	TGTGCCAGCAGTTTTCGAGGCCAGCCCCAGCATTTT	CASSFRGQPQHF
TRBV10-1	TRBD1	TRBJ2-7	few	TGCGCCAGCAGTGATTGGGACAGGGGAACCTACGAGCAGTACTTC	CASSDWDRGTYEQYF
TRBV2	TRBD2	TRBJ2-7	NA	TGTGCCAGCAGTGAAGTAGCGAGCGGGAATCCCCATCGGAACGAGCAGTACTTC	CASSEVASGNPHRNEQYF
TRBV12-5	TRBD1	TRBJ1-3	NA	TGTGCTAGTGGAACGGGAAATTACAGGGGAAGGGACTCTGGAAACACCATATATTTT	CASGTGNYRGRDSGNTIYF
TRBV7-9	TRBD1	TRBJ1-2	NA	TGTGCCAGCAGCCTCTCCTTCTCTGGACAGGGGCGGAATGGCTACACCTTC	CASSLSFSGQGRNGYTF
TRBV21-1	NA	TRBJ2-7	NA	TGTGCCAGCAGCAAAGAGGTTGGACTAGCGGGAGGGCCGGGCTACGAGCAGTACTTC	CASSKEVGLAGGPGYEQYF
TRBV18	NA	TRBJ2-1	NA	TGTGCCAGCTCACATGTTAAACTAGATGATCGCGGTGAGCAGTTCTTC	CASSHVKLDDRGEQFF
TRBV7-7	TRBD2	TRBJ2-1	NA	TGTGCTAGCGTAAGACTAGCGGGCTCCTACAATGAGCAGTTCTTC	CASVRLAGSYNEQFF
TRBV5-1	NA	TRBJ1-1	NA	TGCGCCAGCAGCATGTCCGGACAGCTCACTGAAGCTTTCTTT	CASSMSGQLTEAFF
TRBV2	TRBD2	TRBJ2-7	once	TGTGCCAGCACTTTTCTAGCGGGAGATGGTGAGCAGTACTTC	CASTFLAGDGEQYF
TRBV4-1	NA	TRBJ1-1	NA	TGCGCCAGCAGGTTCGGGGGGCAGAGAACTGAAGCTTTCTTT	CASRFGGQRTEAFF
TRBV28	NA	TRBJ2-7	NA	TGTGCCAGCAGTTTACAGACAGCCGGCTCCTACGAGCAGTACTTC	CASSLQTAGSYEQYF
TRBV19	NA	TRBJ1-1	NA	TGTGCCAGTAGTATAGGGGCGCCGGGGACTGAAGCTTTCTTT	CASSIGAPGTEAFF
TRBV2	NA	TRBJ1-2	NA	TGTGCCAGCAGTGAAGGGAGGCAGAATCCTTATGGCTACACCTTC	CASSEGRQNPYGYTF
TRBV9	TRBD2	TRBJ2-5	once	TGTGCCAGCAGCACCTCGGGAGGGCACAAGACCCAGTACTTC	CASSTSGGHKTQYF
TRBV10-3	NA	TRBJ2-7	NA	TGTGCCATCAGCCACCCGGGCTCCTACGAGCAGTACTTC	CAISHPGSYEQYF
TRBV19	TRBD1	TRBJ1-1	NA	TGTGCCAGTAGTATCCGGACAGGCACTGAAGCTTTCTTT	CASSIRTGTEAFF
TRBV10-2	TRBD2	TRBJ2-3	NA	TGCGCCAGCGCGACTAGCGGGAGGGCAGATACGCAGTATTTT	CASATSGRADTQYF
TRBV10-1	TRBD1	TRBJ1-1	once	TGCGCCAGCAGTCACACAGGGGGCACTGAAGCTTTCTTT	CASSHTGGTEAFF
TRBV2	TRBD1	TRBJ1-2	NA	TGTGCCAGCAGCGACGGACAGGGGAGCTATGGCTACACCTTC	CASSDGQGSYGYTF
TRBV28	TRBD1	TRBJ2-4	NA	TGTGCCAGCAGTTTATTTGGGACAGGGCCTAAAAACATTCAGTACTTC	CASSLFGTGPKNIQYF
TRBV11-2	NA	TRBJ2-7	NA	TGTGCCAGCAGCTGGGGGGGCAGTACCTACGAGCAGTACTTC	CASSWGGSTYEQYF
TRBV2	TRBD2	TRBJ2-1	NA	TGTGCCAGCAGTGTGCGGGAGGGGTCCTACAATGAGCAGTTCTTC	CASSVREGSYNEQFF
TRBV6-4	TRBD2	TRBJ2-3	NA	TGTGCCAGCAGTGACTCTCCCGGGGGGAGCGGGAGAGGTACAGATACGCAGTATTTT	CASSDSPGGSGRGTDTQYF
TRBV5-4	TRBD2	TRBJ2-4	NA	TGTGCCAGCTCTCCGGGACTAGCGGGCCGAGCCAAAAACATTCAGTACTTC	CASSPGLAGRAKNIQYF
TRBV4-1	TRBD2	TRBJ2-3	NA	TGCGCCAGCAGCCAGGTAGCGGGGAGGCAGTATTTT	CASSQVAGRQYF